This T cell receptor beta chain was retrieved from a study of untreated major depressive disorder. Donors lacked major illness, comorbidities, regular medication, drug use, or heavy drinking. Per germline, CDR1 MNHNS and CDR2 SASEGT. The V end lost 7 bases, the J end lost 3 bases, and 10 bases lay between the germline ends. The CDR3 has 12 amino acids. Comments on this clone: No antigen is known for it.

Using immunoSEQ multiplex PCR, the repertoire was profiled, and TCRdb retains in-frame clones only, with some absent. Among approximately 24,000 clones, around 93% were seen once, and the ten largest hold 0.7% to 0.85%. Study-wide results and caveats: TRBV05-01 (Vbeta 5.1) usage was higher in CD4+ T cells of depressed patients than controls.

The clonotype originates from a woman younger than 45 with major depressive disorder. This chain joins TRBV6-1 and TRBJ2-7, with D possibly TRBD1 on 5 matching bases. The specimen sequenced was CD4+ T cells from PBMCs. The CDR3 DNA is TGTGCCAGCACCGAACAGGTCTACGAGCAGTACTTC. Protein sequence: CASTEQVYEQYF.